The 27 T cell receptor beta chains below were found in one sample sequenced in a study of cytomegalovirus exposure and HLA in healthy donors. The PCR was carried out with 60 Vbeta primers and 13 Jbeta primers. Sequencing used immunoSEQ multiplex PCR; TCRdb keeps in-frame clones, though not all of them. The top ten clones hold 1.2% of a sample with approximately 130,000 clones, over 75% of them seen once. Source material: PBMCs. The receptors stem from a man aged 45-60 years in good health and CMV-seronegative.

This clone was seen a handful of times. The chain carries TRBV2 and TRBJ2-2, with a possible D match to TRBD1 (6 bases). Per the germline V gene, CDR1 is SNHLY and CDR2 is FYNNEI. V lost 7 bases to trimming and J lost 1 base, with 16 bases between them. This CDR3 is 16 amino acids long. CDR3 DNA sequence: TGTGCCAGCAAAACGCCCGGGACACAGAACACCGGGGAGCTGTTTTTT. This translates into CASKTPGTQNTGELFF.

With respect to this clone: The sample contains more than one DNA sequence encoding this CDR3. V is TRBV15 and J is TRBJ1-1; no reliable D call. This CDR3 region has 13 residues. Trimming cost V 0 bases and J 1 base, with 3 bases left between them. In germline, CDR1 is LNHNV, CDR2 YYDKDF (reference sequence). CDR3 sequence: CATSRDRNTEAFF. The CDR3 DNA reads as TGTGCCACCAGCAGAGACAGGAACACTGAAGCTTTCTTT.

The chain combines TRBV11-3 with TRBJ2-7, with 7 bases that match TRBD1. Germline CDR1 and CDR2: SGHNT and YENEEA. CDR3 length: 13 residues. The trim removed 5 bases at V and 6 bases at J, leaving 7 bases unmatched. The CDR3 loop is CASSVRGGGEQYF. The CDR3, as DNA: TGTGCCAGCAGCGTCAGAGGGGGCGGCGAGCAGTACTTC.

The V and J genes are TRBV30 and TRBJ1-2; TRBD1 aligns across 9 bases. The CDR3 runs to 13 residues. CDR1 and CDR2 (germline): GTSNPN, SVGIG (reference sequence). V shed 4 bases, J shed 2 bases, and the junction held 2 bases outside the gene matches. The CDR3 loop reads CAWNGQGNYGYTF. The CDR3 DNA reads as TGTGCCTGGAATGGACAGGGGAACTATGGCTACACCTTC.

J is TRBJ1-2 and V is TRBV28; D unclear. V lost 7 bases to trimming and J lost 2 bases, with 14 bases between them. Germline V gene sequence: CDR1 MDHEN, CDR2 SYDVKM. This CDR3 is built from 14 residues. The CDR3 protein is CASNRPGNNYGYTF. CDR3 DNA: TGTGCCAGCAACCGCCCCGGGAACAACTATGGCTACACCTTC.

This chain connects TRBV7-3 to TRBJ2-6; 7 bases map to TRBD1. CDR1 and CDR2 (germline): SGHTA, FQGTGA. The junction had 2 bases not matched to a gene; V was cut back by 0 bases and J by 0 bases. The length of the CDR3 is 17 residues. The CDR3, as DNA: TGTGCCAGCAGCTTAACGGGGGACAGCTCTGGGGCCAACGTCCTGACTTTC. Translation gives CASSLTGDSSGANVLTF.

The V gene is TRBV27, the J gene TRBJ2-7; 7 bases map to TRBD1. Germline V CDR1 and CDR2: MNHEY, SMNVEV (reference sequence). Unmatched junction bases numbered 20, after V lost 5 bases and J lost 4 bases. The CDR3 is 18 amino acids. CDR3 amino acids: CASSPSPYTGVRLYEQYF. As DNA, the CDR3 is TGTGCCAGCAGTCCGAGCCCATACACAGGGGTCCGCTTGTACGAGCAGTACTTC.

This CDR3 is CAISESPTINNEQFF. The CDR3 DNA reads TGTGCCATCAGTGAGTCCCCGACTATTAACAATGAGCAGTTCTTC. This chain uses TRBV10-3 with TRBJ2-1; weak D call: TRBD2 (5 bases). CDR1 is ENHRY and CDR2 is SYGVKD in the germline V gene. With 0 bases removed from V and 5 bases from J, the gap between germline ends came to 11 bases. The CDR3 totals 15 residues.

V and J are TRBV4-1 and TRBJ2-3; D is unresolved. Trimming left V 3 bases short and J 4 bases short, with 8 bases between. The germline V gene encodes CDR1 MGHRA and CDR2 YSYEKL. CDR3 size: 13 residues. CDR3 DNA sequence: TGCGCCAGCAGCCACCCTCCCGCAGATACGCAGTATTTT. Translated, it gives CASSHPPADTQYF.

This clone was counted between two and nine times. CDR3 residues: CASSKGTDTDTQYF. The CDR3 DNA reads as TGTGCCAGCAGCAAAGGAACAGACACAGATACGCAGTATTTT. V is TRBV21-1 and J is TRBJ2-3; the D call of TRBD1 is as the table states it, not checked on the DNA. TRBV21-1 is shown as a pseudogene. This CDR3 contains 14 residues.

The CDR3 nucleotides are TGCGCCCCTCCCCGCGTCCAATTTGAAAAACTGTTTTTT. This codes for CAPPRVQFEKLFF. The rearrangement uses TRBV5-1 and TRBJ1-4; D ambiguous. Germline CDR1 SGHRS, CDR2 YFSETQ. Trimming removed 10 bases at V and 7 bases at J, with 17 bases between. The CDR3 contains 13 residues.

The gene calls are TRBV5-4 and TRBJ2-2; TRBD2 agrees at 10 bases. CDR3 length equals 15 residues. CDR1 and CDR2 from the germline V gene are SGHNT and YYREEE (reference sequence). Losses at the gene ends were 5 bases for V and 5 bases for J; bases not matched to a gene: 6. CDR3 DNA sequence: TGTGCCAGCAGTTTTAGCGGGAGGCAGACCGGGGAGCTGTTTTTT. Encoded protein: CASSFSGRQTGELFF.

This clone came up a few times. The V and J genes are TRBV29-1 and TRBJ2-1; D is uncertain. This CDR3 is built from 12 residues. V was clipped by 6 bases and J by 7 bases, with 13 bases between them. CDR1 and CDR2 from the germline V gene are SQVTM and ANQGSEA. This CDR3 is CSVWSGGNEQFF. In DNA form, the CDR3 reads TGCAGCGTCTGGAGTGGCGGAAATGAGCAGTTCTTC.

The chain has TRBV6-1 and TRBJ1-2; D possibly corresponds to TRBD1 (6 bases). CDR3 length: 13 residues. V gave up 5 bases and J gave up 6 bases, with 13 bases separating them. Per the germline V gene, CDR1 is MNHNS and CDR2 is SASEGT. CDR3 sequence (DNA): TGTGCCAGCAGTCCTATAGGGGGAGATGGCTACACCTTC. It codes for CASSPIGGDGYTF.

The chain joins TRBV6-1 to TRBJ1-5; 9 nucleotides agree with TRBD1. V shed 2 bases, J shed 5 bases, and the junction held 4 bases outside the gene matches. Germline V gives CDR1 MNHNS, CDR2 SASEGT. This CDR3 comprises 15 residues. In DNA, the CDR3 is TGTGCCAGCAGTGAAAGGGACAGGGTCGATCAGCCCCAGCATTTT. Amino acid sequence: CASSERDRVDQPQHF.

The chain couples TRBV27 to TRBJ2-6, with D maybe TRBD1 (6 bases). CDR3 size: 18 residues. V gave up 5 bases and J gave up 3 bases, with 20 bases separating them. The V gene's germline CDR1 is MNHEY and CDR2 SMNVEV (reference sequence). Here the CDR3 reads CASSPARTQGGGANVLTF. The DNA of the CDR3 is TGTGCCAGCAGTCCTGCGAGAACACAGGGTGGTGGGGCCAACGTCCTGACTTTC. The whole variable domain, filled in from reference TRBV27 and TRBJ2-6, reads EAQVTQNPRYLITVTGKKLTVTCSQNMNHEYMSWYRQDPGLGLRQIYYSMNVEVTDKGDVPEGYKVSRKEKRNFPLILESPSPNQTSLYFCASSPARTQGGGANVLTFGAGSRLTVL.

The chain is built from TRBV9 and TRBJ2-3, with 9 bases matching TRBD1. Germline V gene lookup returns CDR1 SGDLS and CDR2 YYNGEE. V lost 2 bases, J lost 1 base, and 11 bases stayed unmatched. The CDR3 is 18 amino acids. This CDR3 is CASSVTGTGWVGTDTQYF. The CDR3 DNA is TGTGCCAGCAGCGTGACCGGGACAGGGTGGGTCGGCACAGATACGCAGTATTTT.

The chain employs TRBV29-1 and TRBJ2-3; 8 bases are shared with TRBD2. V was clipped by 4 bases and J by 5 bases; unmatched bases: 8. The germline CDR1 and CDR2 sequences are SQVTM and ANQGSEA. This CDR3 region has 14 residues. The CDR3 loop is CSVVVGLAGDTQYF. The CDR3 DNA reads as TGCAGCGTTGTCGTAGGGCTAGCGGGAGATACGCAGTATTTT.

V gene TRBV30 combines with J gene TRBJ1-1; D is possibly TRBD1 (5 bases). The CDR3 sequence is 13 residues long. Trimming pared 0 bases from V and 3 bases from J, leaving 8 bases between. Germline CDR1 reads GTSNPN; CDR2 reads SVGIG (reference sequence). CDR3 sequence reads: CAWSVQAYTEAFF. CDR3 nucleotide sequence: TGTGCCTGGAGTGTACAGGCGTACACTGAAGCTTTCTTT.

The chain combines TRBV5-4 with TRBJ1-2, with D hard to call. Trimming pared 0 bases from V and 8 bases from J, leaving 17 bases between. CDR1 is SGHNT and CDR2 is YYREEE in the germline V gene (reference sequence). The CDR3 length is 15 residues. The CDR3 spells CASSLGGAQGYGYTF. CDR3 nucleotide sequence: TGTGCCAGCAGCTTGGGGGGAGCACAAGGATACGGCTACACCTTC.

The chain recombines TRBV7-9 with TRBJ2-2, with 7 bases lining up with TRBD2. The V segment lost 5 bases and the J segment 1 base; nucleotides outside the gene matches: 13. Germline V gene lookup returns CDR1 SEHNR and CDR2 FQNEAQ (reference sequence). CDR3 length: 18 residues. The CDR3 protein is CASSIRRVASGNTGELFF. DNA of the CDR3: TGTGCCAGCAGCATACGCAGGGTGGCTAGCGGGAACACCGGGGAGCTGTTTTTT.

The CDR3 DNA sequence: TGTGCCAGCAGCGTCCATTGGGGCAGCAAGGCTGGGGCCAACGTCCTGACTTTC. This encodes CASSVHWGSKAGANVLTF. The chain has TRBV9 and TRBJ2-6, with D possibly matching TRBD1 (5 bases). Germline CDR1 reads SGDLS; CDR2 reads YYNGEE. The CDR3 is 18 amino acids. V shed 2 bases and J shed 2 bases, with 17 bases lying between them.

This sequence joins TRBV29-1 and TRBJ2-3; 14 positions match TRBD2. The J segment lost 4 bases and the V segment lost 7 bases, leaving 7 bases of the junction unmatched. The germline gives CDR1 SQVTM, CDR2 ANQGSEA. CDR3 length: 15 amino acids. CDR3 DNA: TGCAGCGGGGGGACTAGCGGGGGTCAAGCAGATACGCAGTATTTT. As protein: CSGGTSGGQADTQYF.

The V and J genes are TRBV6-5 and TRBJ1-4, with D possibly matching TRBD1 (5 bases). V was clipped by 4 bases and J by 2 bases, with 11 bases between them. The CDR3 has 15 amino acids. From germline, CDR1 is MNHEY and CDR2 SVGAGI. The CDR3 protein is CASSSHRPTNEKLFF. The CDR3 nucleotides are TGTGCCAGCAGTTCTCACAGGCCTACTAATGAAAAACTGTTTTTT.

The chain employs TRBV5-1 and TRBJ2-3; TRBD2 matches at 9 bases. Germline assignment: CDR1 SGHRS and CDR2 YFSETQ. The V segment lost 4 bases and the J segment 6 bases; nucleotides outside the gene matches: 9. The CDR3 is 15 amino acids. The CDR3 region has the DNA TGCGCCAGCAGCGGAGGACGGACTAGCGCCGATACGCAGTATTTT. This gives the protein CASSGGRTSADTQYF.

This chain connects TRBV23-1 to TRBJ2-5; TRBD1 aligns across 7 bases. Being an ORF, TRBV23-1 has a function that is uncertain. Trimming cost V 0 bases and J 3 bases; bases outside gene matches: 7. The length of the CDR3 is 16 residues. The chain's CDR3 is CASSQSTGKFKETQYF. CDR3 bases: TGCGCCAGCAGTCAATCGACAGGGAAGTTCAAAGAGACCCAGTACTTC.

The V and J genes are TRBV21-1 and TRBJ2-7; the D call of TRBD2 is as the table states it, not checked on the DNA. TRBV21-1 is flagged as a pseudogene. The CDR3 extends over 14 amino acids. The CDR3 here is CASSPTSGSYEQYF. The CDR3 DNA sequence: TGTGCCAGCAGCCCCACTAGCGGCTCCTACGAGCAGTACTTC.